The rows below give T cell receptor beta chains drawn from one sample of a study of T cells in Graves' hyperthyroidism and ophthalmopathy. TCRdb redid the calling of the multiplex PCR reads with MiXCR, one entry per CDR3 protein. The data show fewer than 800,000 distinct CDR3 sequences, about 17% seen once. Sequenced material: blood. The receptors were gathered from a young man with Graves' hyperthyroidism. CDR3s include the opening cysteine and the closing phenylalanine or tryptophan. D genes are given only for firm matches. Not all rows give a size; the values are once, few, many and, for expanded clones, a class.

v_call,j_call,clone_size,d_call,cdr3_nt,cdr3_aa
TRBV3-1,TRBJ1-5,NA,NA,TGTGCCAGCAGCCACGGAGGGCAGCCCCAGCATTTT,CASSHGGQPQHF
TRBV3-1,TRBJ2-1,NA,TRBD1,TGTGCCAGCAGCCACGACGACAGGGTCCCCTACAATGAGCAGTTCTTC,CASSHDDRVPYNEQFF
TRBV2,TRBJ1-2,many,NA,TGTGCCAGCTCCCGCGGGGGCGATGGCTACACCTTC,CASSRGGDGYTF
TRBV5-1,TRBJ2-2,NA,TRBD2,TGCGCCAGCAGCTTGGCCGGGACTAGCGGGAGGGGAACCGGGGAGCTGTTTTTT,CASSLAGTSGRGTGELFF
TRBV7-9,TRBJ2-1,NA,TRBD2,TGTGCCAGCAGCTTAGGAGGCCGGCTAGCGGGAGGGCGGGACAATGAGCAGTTCTTC,CASSLGGRLAGGRDNEQFF
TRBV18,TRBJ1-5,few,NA,TGTGCCAGCTCACGAGGGCCCGCCGGCAATCAGCCCCAGCATTTT,CASSRGPAGNQPQHF
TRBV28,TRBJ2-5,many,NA,TGTGCCAGCAGTTTACCGGCCGGTGGGGAGACCCAGTACTTC,CASSLPAGGETQYF
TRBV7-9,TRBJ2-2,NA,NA,TGTGCCAGCAGCTTAGACGGCCTTCGGGGCGGGGAGCTGTTTTTT,CASSLDGLRGGELFF
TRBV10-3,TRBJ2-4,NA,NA,TGTGCCATCAGTTCCGGGCCGGTGGCCAAAAACATTCAGTACTTC,CAISSGPVAKNIQYF
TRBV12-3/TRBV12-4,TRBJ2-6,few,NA,TGTGCCAGCAGGAGGGGGAGTTCCCACTCTGGGGCCAACGTCCTGACTTTC,CASRRGSSHSGANVLTF
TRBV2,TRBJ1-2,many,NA,TGTGCCAGCAGTGGACAGAGAGCTAACTATGGCTACACCTTC,CASSGQRANYGYTF
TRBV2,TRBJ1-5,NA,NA,TGTGCCAGCAGGGAATGGGGTGTGCGCGAGCAGACCCAGCATTTT,CASREWGVREQTQHF
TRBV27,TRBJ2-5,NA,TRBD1,TGTGCCAGCAGTTCAAGTCGACAGGGAACCCGGGGGACCCAGTACTTC,CASSSSRQGTRGTQYF
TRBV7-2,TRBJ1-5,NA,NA,TGTGCCAGCAGCTTAGCCAGGGCGCGGAATCAGCCCCAGCATTTT,CASSLARARNQPQHF
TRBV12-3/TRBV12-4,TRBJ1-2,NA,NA,TGTGCCAGCAGTTTTGGAGGTAGATATGGCTACACCTTC,CASSFGGRYGYTF
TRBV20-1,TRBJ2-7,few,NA,TGCAGTGCTAGAGCGCATTACGAGCAGTACTTC,CSARAHYEQYF
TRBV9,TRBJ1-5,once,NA,TGTGCCAGCAGCTTAGACTTGATCTCGTTGGATTTT,CASSLDLISLDF
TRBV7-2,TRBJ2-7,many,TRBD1,TGTGCCAGCAGCGTGACAGGGTACCACGAGCAGTACTTC,CASSVTGYHEQYF
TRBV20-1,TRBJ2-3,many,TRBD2,TGCAGTGCTAGAGGCAGACTAGCGGGGACAGATACGCAGTATTTT,CSARGRLAGTDTQYF
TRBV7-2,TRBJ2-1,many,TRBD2,TGTGCCAGCACCTTTAGCGGGATAGGTGAGCAGTTCTTC,CASTFSGIGEQFF
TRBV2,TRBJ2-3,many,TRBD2,TGTGCCAGCAGTGCGGGACTATCGCAGTATTTT,CASSAGLSQYF
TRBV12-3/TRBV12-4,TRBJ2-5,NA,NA,TGTGCCAGCAGTCCTCAGGGAAGCGAGACCCAGTACTTC,CASSPQGSETQYF